This T cell receptor beta chain emerged from a study of blood T cells in healthy people across ages. Per the germline V gene, CDR1 is SGHTA and CDR2 is FQGNSA. The CDR3 runs 16 residues. Alongside a J-beta primer mix, a sample-barcoded 5' primer served in a second PCR lasting roughly 6 to 12 cycles. From the 5' RACE reads, TCRdb called clonotypes with MiXCR, one entry per CDR3 protein. The repertoire holds hundreds of thousands of distinct CDR3 sequences, with roughly 32% as singletons. This clonotype was counted once. Its antigen is undetermined. Study findings and constraints: No conclusive comparison of naive versus antigen-experienced cells was possible with unsorted PBMCs.

The sequencing sample was made of blood. The clonotype originates from a woman of 80 years or more in good health. This chain joins TRBV7-2 and TRBJ2-4; D may be TRBD2 (7 bases). The J call may be incorrect, as the DNA end agrees better with TRBJ2-7. DNA of the CDR3: TGTGCCAGCAGCTTTACGCCGGGACAAGGGGGGGGCGAGCAGTACTTC. Residues: CASSFTPGQGGGEQYF.